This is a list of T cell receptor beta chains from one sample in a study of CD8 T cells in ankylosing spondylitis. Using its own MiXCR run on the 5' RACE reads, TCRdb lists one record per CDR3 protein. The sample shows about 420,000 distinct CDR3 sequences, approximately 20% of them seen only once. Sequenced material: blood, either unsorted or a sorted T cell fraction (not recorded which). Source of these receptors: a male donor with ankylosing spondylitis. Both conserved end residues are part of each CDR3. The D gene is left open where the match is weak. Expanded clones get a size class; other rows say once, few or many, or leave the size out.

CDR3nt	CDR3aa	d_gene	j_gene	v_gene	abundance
TGTGCCAGCAGCCGAGGGGAAACTAATGAAAAACTGTTTTTT	CASSRGETNEKLFF	NA	TRBJ1-4	TRBV3-1	few
TGCGCCAGCAGCTTGAACTTTGACACCGGGGAGCTGTTTTTT	CASSLNFDTGELFF	NA	TRBJ2-2	TRBV5-1	few
TGTGCCATCGGCCCGGGACGGCGGAACACTGAAGCTTTCTTT	CAIGPGRRNTEAFF	NA	TRBJ1-1	TRBV10-3	few
TGTGCCAGCAGCCGTCTGGGGACTCCGTCAATAGAGCAGTTCTTC	CASSRLGTPSIEQFF	NA	TRBJ2-1	TRBV5-4	NA
TGTGCCAGCAGCCAACCCAGCGGGAGTGTCCCCGGGGAGCTGTTTTTT	CASSQPSGSVPGELFF	TRBD2	TRBJ2-2	TRBV4-2	few
TGTGCCAGCAGCTTAGGGAGGGGGTCGGCGACCCAGTACTTC	CASSLGRGSATQYF	NA	TRBJ2-5	TRBV5-5	few
TGTGCCAGCAGGTCGGGGTTTGCTGGAAACACCATATATTTT	CASRSGFAGNTIYF	NA	TRBJ1-3	TRBV12-3/TRBV12-4	NA
TGCGCCAGCAGCCATCCTATCAGGAGAGAAGGCGGCGCTAGCGGCTACACCTTC	CASSHPIRREGGASGYTF	NA	TRBJ1-2	TRBV5-1	few
TGTGCCAGCAGCCGGAATCTTAGCGGGAGGGCCTACGAGCAGTACTTC	CASSRNLSGRAYEQYF	TRBD2	TRBJ2-7	TRBV14	NA
TGCGCCAGCACCTACAGCTCGCGGACGAGCGGCACAGATACGCAGTATTTT	CASTYSSRTSGTDTQYF	NA	TRBJ2-3	TRBV5-1	few
TGTGCCAGTAGTATAGGGGGCAGGAACACTGAAGCTTTCTTT	CASSIGGRNTEAFF	NA	TRBJ1-1	TRBV19	NA
TGCGCCAGCAGCTTGGGGGACCACAGCTCCTACGAGCAGTACTTC	CASSLGDHSSYEQYF	NA	TRBJ2-7	TRBV5-1	NA
TGTGCCAGCAGTTACTACAGGACTAGCAATGAGCAGTTCTTC	CASSYYRTSNEQFF	TRBD2	TRBJ2-1	TRBV6-2/TRBV6-3	few
TGCAGTGCTACCGAGCGCTCCTACAATGAGCAGTTCTTC	CSATERSYNEQFF	NA	TRBJ2-1	TRBV20-1	many
TGTGCCAGCAGTTACTCGACCTTCTCCACCGGGGAGCTGTTTTTT	CASSYSTFSTGELFF	NA	TRBJ2-2	TRBV6-2/TRBV6-3	NA
TGTGCCAGCAGCCCGGGGGCGCTAGCGGGAACCGCGGTAGATACGCAGTATTTT	CASSPGALAGTAVDTQYF	TRBD2	TRBJ2-3	TRBV9	NA
TGTGCCAGCAGCCCTGACGGGGCCTCCTACAATGAGCAGTTCTTC	CASSPDGASYNEQFF	NA	TRBJ2-1	TRBV7-3	NA
TGTGCCAGCAGCCCTAGGACAGGGGGCGCTTCCGATGAGCAGTTCTTC	CASSPRTGGASDEQFF	TRBD1	TRBJ2-1	TRBV5-6	NA
TGCAGTGCTAGAGATACGGGACAGGGGATCGCCGGGGAGCTGTTTTTT	CSARDTGQGIAGELFF	TRBD1	TRBJ2-2	TRBV20-1	few
TGTGCCAGCAGTCCCCGGACCCATGCGAACTATGGCTACACCTTC	CASSPRTHANYGYTF	NA	TRBJ1-2	TRBV27	few
TGTGCCAGCAGTCATAGCGGGAGATACAATGAGCAGTTCTTC	CASSHSGRYNEQFF	TRBD2	TRBJ2-1	TRBV9	few
TGCAGTGCTAGAGATCCCCTTGCCTACAATGAGCAGTTCTTC	CSARDPLAYNEQFF	NA	TRBJ2-1	TRBV20-1	few
TGTGCCAGCAGTTTTGCGGAGAAAAACATTCAGTACTTC	CASSFAEKNIQYF	NA	TRBJ2-4	TRBV27	NA
TGCAGTGCTTCCTTGGGGCTAGGTCACGAGCAGTTCTTC	CSASLGLGHEQFF	NA	TRBJ2-1	TRBV20-1	NA
TGTGCCAGCAGCTTAACAGGGGGCATGAACACTGAAGCTTTCTTT	CASSLTGGMNTEAFF	TRBD1	TRBJ1-1	TRBV5-5	few
TGTGCCAGCGGGTCGGGACAGGGGGCAGGTAATGAGCAGTTCTTC	CASGSGQGAGNEQFF	TRBD1	TRBJ2-1	TRBV6-1	NA
TGTGCCAGCAGTTACTCAGACAGGGGTTTCTATGGCTACACCTTC	CASSYSDRGFYGYTF	TRBD1	TRBJ1-2	TRBV6-5	few
TGTGCCAGCAGCCAAGAAGTATATAGGCTCGACGCAGATACGCAGTATTTT	CASSQEVYRLDADTQYF	NA	TRBJ2-3	TRBV4-2	NA
TGTGCCAGCAGTGGGGGCTGGGGCGATGGCTACACCTTC	CASSGGWGDGYTF	NA	TRBJ1-2	TRBV25-1	NA
TGTGCCAGCAGCCAAGATCGGGGACCGAATAATGAAAAACTGTTTTTT	CASSQDRGPNNEKLFF	NA	TRBJ1-4	TRBV4-2	NA
TGCAGCGTTAAGGCCTCGATTCCCTACGAGCAGTACTTC	CSVKASIPYEQYF	NA	TRBJ2-7	TRBV29-1	few